Sequencing of this T cell receptor beta chain was carried out in a study of CD8 T cells in Susac syndrome. The authors reverse transcribed roughly 0.5 to 1 ug RNA with random hexamers. The immunoSEQ assay covered 54 Vbeta and 13 Jbeta segments for CDR3. TCRdb reanalysed the immunoSEQ multiplex PCR reads using MiXCR and keeps one entry per CDR3 protein. Counted here are about 200,000 distinct CDR3 sequences, 85% to 95% occurring once; the ten biggest clones make up less than 0.11%. Germline CDR1 is SGHRS and CDR2 is YFSETQ. V lost 4 bases to trimming and J lost 5 bases; unmatched junction nucleotides: 9. This CDR3 comprises 15 residues. CD8+ and CD4+ blood T cells underwent TCR beta sequencing. Healthy donors acted as controls, with matching for age and sex. TEMRA cells were enriched by FACS, while CD8+ and CD4+ T cells were obtained through a negative isolation that was performed magnetically.

The TCR sequence derives from a human donor in good health. Input material: CD4+ T cells from PBMCs. This chain links TRBV5-1 with TRBJ2-3, with 8 bases that match TRBD2. DNA for the CDR3: TGCGCCAGCAGCGCCGACAGCGGGGGAGGAGATACGCAGTATTTT. Translated, it gives CASSADSGGGDTQYF. The variable domain in full, with the rest retrieved from reference TRBV5-1 and TRBJ2-3, is KAGVTQTPRYLIKTRGQQVTLSCSPISGHRSVSWYQQTPGQGLQFLFEYFSETQRNKGNFPGRFSGRQFSNSRSEMNVSTLELGDSALYLCASSADSGGGDTQYFGPGTRLTVL.